This T cell receptor (beta chain) was recovered during a study of shared clonotypes between healthy human individuals. Whole-study findings and limits: Roughly 5% of naive CD4 clonotypes were common to four donors. Incompleteness in sorted-subset sequencing, despite large depth, was shown by rarefaction.

Measured with immunoSEQ multiplex PCR; TCRdb has only the in-frame clones, and not every one. The sample has fewer than 1.6 million clones; approximately 98.5% are singletons. The CDR3 runs 14 residues. CDR1 is MNHEY, CDR2 SVGAGI, per germline. V lost 2 bases, J lost 2 bases, and 10 bases lay in between. The split of CD4+ cells yielded CD45RA+ naive and CD45RA-negative memory subsets. On this clone: Its antigen is undetermined.

This receptor was identified in a man aged 30-40 years in good health. Sequencing was done on a sample of naive CD4+ T cells sorted from blood. Subset defined: CD45RA+ positively selected. The chain uses TRBV6-5 and TRBJ2-7; no firm D call. CDR3 amino acids: CASSYGLSAYEQYF. Here the CDR3 DNA reads TGTGCCAGCAGTTACGGGCTGAGCGCCTACGAGCAGTACTTC.